Listed below are T cell receptor beta chains from one sample, sequenced in a study of response to subunit inactivated influenza vaccine. TCRdb reprocessed the RT-PCR reads via MiXCR and lists one record per CDR3 protein. The repertoire holds 500,000 to 600,000 distinct CDR3 sequences, with about an eighth as singletons. This specimen consisted of PBMCs from blood, obtained on the day of vaccination. The receptors derive from a man aged 45-60 years who received an inactivated influenza vaccine. The CDR3 runs from the conserved cysteine through the conserved F or W. Fields, in order: D gene, V gene, J gene, clone size, CDR3 DNA, CDR3 protein. D genes are given only for firm matches. Clone size is not always given. Where it is, it says once, few, many or a class for expanded clones.

d_gene: NA; v_gene: TRBV9; j_gene: TRBJ2-6; abundance: once; CDR3nt: TGTGCCAGCAGCGTTATGTTTAACTCTGGGGCCAACGTCCTGACTTTC; CDR3aa: CASSVMFNSGANVLTF
d_gene: NA; v_gene: TRBV5-5; j_gene: TRBJ1-4; abundance: few; CDR3nt: TGTGCCAGCAGCTTGTTCGCAGGGACATATAATGAAAAACTGTTTTTT; CDR3aa: CASSLFAGTYNEKLFF
d_gene: TRBD1; v_gene: TRBV7-9; j_gene: TRBJ2-5; abundance: few; CDR3nt: TGTGCCAGCAGCTTAGCGTCCGACAGGGGAGAGACCCAGTACTTC; CDR3aa: CASSLASDRGETQYF
d_gene: NA; v_gene: TRBV28; j_gene: TRBJ1-5; abundance: NA; CDR3nt: TGTGCCAGCAGTTTCGGGAGACAGAAAGAACCCCAGCATTTT; CDR3aa: CASSFGRQKEPQHF
d_gene: NA; v_gene: TRBV7-6; j_gene: TRBJ2-3; abundance: NA; CDR3nt: TGTGCCAGCAGCTCCATTGGGAGACCGGGAACAGATACGCAGTATTTT; CDR3aa: CASSSIGRPGTDTQYF
d_gene: NA; v_gene: TRBV7-9; j_gene: TRBJ2-3; abundance: few; CDR3nt: TGTGCCAGCAGCCCAAAGAGGGAAGCCCGGAGCACAGATACGCAGTATTTT; CDR3aa: CASSPKREARSTDTQYF
d_gene: TRBD2; v_gene: TRBV7-9; j_gene: TRBJ2-1; abundance: NA; CDR3nt: TGTGCCAGCAGCTATCTTCCCCCAGCGGGGGGGCAGTATGAGCAGTTCTTC; CDR3aa: CASSYLPPAGGQYEQFF
d_gene: NA; v_gene: TRBV6-6; j_gene: TRBJ2-7; abundance: few; CDR3nt: TGTGCCAGCAGTTACCTAGCGTGGTACGAGCAGTACTTC; CDR3aa: CASSYLAWYEQYF
d_gene: NA; v_gene: TRBV11-2; j_gene: TRBJ2-7; abundance: NA; CDR3nt: TGTGCCAGCAGCTTAGATAAGGGGCGACCTACCGTCAGGTCCGAGCAGTACTTC; CDR3aa: CASSLDKGRPTVRSEQYF
d_gene: NA; v_gene: TRBV4-2; j_gene: TRBJ2-3; abundance: NA; CDR3nt: TGTGCCAGCAGGAAAGGAGCTCAGGATACGCAGTATTTT; CDR3aa: CASRKGAQDTQYF
d_gene: NA; v_gene: TRBV5-6; j_gene: TRBJ2-4; abundance: few; CDR3nt: TGTGCCAGCAGCGTACGGATTGCCAAAAACATTCAGTACTTC; CDR3aa: CASSVRIAKNIQYF
d_gene: TRBD2; v_gene: TRBV6-2/TRBV6-3; j_gene: TRBJ2-1; abundance: NA; CDR3nt: TGTGCCAGCAGTTATTCTACCGGGACTAGCGGGAAGCCTCCTTCCTACAATGAGCAGTTCTTC; CDR3aa: CASSYSTGTSGKPPSYNEQFF
d_gene: TRBD1; v_gene: TRBV6-2/TRBV6-3; j_gene: TRBJ1-1; abundance: few; CDR3nt: TGTGCCAGCAGTCTCCCGGGACAGGGGGCGAACACTGAAGCTTTCTTT; CDR3aa: CASSLPGQGANTEAFF
d_gene: NA; v_gene: TRBV6-1; j_gene: TRBJ2-5; abundance: NA; CDR3nt: TGTGCCAGCAGTGTCCCCGGGTTGGTGCAAGAGACCCAGTACTTC; CDR3aa: CASSVPGLVQETQYF
d_gene: NA; v_gene: TRBV5-1; j_gene: TRBJ1-1; abundance: few; CDR3nt: TGCGCCAGCAGATCTGACAGTGCATACACTGAAGCTTTCTTT; CDR3aa: CASRSDSAYTEAFF
d_gene: NA; v_gene: TRBV10-3; j_gene: TRBJ1-1; abundance: many; CDR3nt: TGTGCCATCAGAAGACAGGACACTGAAGCTTTCTTT; CDR3aa: CAIRRQDTEAFF
d_gene: NA; v_gene: TRBV5-6; j_gene: TRBJ2-7; abundance: many; CDR3nt: TGCGCCAGCAGCTTGCCCGGAACCTACGAGCAGTACTTC; CDR3aa: CASSLPGTYEQYF
d_gene: NA; v_gene: TRBV10-3; j_gene: TRBJ1-6; abundance: NA; CDR3nt: TGTGCCGTAGGGGGAGTTGGGGAAAATTCACCCCTCCACTTT; CDR3aa: CAVGGVGENSPLHF
d_gene: NA; v_gene: TRBV29-1; j_gene: TRBJ2-3; abundance: few; CDR3nt: TGCAGCGTCCTGGGGACATACACAGATACGCAGTATTTT; CDR3aa: CSVLGTYTDTQYF
d_gene: TRBD1; v_gene: TRBV9; j_gene: TRBJ1-3; abundance: NA; CDR3nt: TGTGCCAGCAGCATGACAGGGAATCCCTCTGGAAACACCATATATTTT; CDR3aa: CASSMTGNPSGNTIYF
d_gene: NA; v_gene: TRBV5-6; j_gene: TRBJ2-2; abundance: few; CDR3nt: TGTGCCAGCAGCTTCTTTGGGGCCTGGGGCGGGGAGCTGTTTTTT; CDR3aa: CASSFFGAWGGELFF
d_gene: TRBD1; v_gene: TRBV6-2/TRBV6-3; j_gene: TRBJ1-5; abundance: NA; CDR3nt: TGTGCCAGCAGACACACGGAACAGGGGTACGATCAGCCCCAGCATTTT; CDR3aa: CASRHTEQGYDQPQHF
d_gene: TRBD2; v_gene: TRBV4-1; j_gene: TRBJ2-5; abundance: few; CDR3nt: TGCGCCAGCAGCCCTTCGGGGATTGGGGGGGAAGAGACCCAGTACTTC; CDR3aa: CASSPSGIGGEETQYF
d_gene: TRBD2; v_gene: TRBV5-1; j_gene: TRBJ2-1; abundance: NA; CDR3nt: TGCGCCAGCAGCGAAGGGACTAGCGGTGAGCAGTTCTTC; CDR3aa: CASSEGTSGEQFF
d_gene: NA; v_gene: TRBV4-3; j_gene: TRBJ1-2; abundance: NA; CDR3nt: TGCGCCAGCAGCCAGGGGGCTAACTATGGCTACACCTTC; CDR3aa: CASSQGANYGYTF
d_gene: NA; v_gene: TRBV20-1; j_gene: TRBJ1-2; abundance: few; CDR3nt: TGCAGTGCTCTTCCGGGGACGGGGAAGACTAACTATGGCTACACCTTC; CDR3aa: CSALPGTGKTNYGYTF